These T cell receptor beta chains were read from a single sample in a study of control samples from healthy donors and cancer patients. Some clones are missing from TCRdb's copy, which holds only in-frame ones; the method was immunoSEQ multiplex PCR. The sample includes roughly 400,000 clones, around nine tenths seen only once; the top ten take 6% to 7%. Sequencing was performed on PBMCs. The receptors shown here come from a man aged 40-49 years with head and neck cancer. Both conserved end residues are trimmed from each CDR3.

J	V	CDR3
TRBJ2-7	TRBV5-1	ASSLGARGTGASYEQY
TRBJ2-1	TRBV7-2	ASSLAGRANEQF
TRBJ1-5	TRBV28	ASRSTGATQPQH
TRBJ2-2	TRBV5-4	ASSLDPEPNTGELF
TRBJ2-2	TRBV2	ASRGASGELF
TRBJ2-1	TRBV5-1	ASTPGPPPDVEQF
TRBJ2-3	TRBV7-3	ASSRGADTQY
TRBJ1-1	TRBV7-9	ASSHEVREAF
TRBJ1-5	TRBV5-1	ASSLTGFSNQPQH
TRBJ1-2	TRBV28	ASSLEGTVNYGYT
TRBJ2-7	TRBV4-2	ASKLQGGGGGRDYEQY
TRBJ1-1	TRBV9	ASSVVAAANTEAF
TRBJ2-2	TRBV29-1	SVRGDTGELF
TRBJ2-7	TRBV28	ASSSGDSFYEQY
TRBJ1-2	TRBV11-2	ASGRVAYGYT
TRBJ2-7	TRBV19	ASSMGLRTYEQY
TRBJ1-1	TRBV5-6	ASSTPTGLNTEAF
TRBJ2-7	TRBV6-5	ASSSGERREQY
TRBJ2-3	TRBV4-1	ASSRVRDGGASTDTQY
TRBJ2-7	TRBV27	ASSPPGRYEQY
TRBJ2-3	TRBV9	ASSAGTPYADTQY
TRBJ1-1	TRBV7-8	ASSPGTGGTEAF
TRBJ2-3	TRBV5-1	ASSGGQGVDTQY
TRBJ2-5	TRBV6-5	ASSPRSPQETQY
TRBJ1-3	TRBV6-5	ASSYDGGNSGNTIY
TRBJ1-2	TRBV9	ASSGSGTGGGYGYT
TRBJ1-5	TRBV10-1	AKPMRQPQH
TRBJ2-7	TRBV7-9	ASSLGYSSGEYEQY
TRBJ1-3	TRBV6-5	ASKYGQSSGNTIY
TRBJ2-1	TRBV24-1	ATSETGGSEQF
TRBJ2-5	TRBV24-1	ATSGGSSETQY
TRBJ2-2	TRBV6-2/TRBV6-3	ASSYGGGELF
TRBJ2-7	TRBV6-2/TRBV6-3	ASSPGEYEQY
TRBJ1-6	TRBV3-1/TRBV3-2	ASGLEGSPLH
TRBJ1-5	TRBV6-1	ASSEASGANQPQH
TRBJ2-1	TRBV9	ASSVGGRGPYNEQF
TRBJ1-4	TRBV4-3	ASSPLGAGDEKLF
TRBJ1-2	TRBV4-1	ASSQEGFGYT
TRBJ1-3	TRBV19	ASITKQGSGGNTIY
TRBJ2-3	TRBV28	ASSLSTSARGDTQY
TRBJ2-2	TRBV28	ASSLKTSGRVGELF
TRBJ2-2	TRBV5-1	ASSPRLAGNTGELF
TRBJ2-1	TRBV6-6	ASSRRATSGSYNEQF
TRBJ2-1	TRBV7-9	ASSSSGAQYNEQF
TRBJ1-6	TRBV5-1	ASSSRQNNSPLH
TRBJ2-1	TRBV7-8	ASSLGPFDDNEQF
TRBJ2-7	TRBV11-2	ASSPSGLATGEQY
TRBJ1-1	TRBV6-5	ASSYSLTGPEEAF